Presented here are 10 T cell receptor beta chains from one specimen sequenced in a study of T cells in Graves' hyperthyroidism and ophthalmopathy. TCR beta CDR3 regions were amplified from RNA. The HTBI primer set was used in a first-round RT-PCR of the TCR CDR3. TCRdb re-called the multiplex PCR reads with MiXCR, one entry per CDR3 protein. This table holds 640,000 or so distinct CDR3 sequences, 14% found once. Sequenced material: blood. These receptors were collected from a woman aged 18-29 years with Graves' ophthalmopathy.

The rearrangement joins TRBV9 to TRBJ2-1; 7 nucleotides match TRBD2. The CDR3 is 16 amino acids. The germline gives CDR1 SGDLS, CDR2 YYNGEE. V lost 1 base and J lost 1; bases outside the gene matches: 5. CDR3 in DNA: TGTGCCAGCAGCGTAACAGGCGGGAGATCCTACAATGAGCAGTTCTTC. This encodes CASSVTGGRSYNEQFF.

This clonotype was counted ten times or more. The CDR3 sequence is CASSDLATDTQYF. In DNA form, the CDR3 reads TGTGCCAGCAGTGATCTAGCGACAGATACGCAGTATTTT. This chain links TRBV12-3 or TRBV12-4 with TRBJ2-3; weak D call: TRBD2 (6 bases). The germline V and J ends were trimmed by 5 bases and 3 bases, with 9 bases remaining between them. The CDR3 contains 13 residues.

Here the CDR3 reads CASSYRTISYNEQFF. For the CDR3, the DNA is TGTGCCAGCAGTTATAGGACGATCTCCTACAATGAGCAGTTCTTC. The chain is built from TRBV6-1 and TRBJ2-1; D is ambiguous. The CDR3 loop spans 15 amino acids. Trimming removed 5 bases from V and 0 bases from J, with 11 bases in between. Germline assignment: CDR1 MNHNS and CDR2 SASEGT.

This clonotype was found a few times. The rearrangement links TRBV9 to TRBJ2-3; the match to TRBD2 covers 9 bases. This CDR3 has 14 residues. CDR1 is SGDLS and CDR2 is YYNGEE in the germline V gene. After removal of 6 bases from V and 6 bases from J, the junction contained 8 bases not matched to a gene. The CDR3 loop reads CASNPGLAGDTQYF. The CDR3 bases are TGTGCCAGCAACCCGGGTCTAGCGGGGGATACGCAGTATTTT.

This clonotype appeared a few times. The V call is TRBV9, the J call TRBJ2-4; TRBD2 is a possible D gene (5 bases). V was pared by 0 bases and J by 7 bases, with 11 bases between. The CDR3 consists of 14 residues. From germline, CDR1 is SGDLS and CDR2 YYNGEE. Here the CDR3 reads CASSVDPRVNIQYF. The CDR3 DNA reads TGTGCCAGCAGCGTAGACCCGAGGGTGAACATTCAGTACTTC.

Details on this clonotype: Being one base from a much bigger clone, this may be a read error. CDR3 region: CATSTDPVPGVGEQYF. CDR3 coding DNA: TGTGCCACCAGCACAGATCCAGTTCCTGGGGTTGGCGAGCAGTACTTC. The V call is TRBV15, the J call TRBJ2-7; D is unclear. Trimming cost V 4 bases and J 6 bases, with 22 bases left between them. The CDR3 has 16 amino acids. Germline assignment: CDR1 LNHNV and CDR2 YYDKDF (reference sequence).

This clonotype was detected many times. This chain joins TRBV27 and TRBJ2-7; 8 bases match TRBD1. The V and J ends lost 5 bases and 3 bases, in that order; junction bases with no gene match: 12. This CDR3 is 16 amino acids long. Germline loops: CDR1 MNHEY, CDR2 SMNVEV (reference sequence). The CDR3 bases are TGTGCCAGCAGTACAATAAGGACAGGGCCTTTCTACGAGCAGTACTTC. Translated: CASSTIRTGPFYEQYF.

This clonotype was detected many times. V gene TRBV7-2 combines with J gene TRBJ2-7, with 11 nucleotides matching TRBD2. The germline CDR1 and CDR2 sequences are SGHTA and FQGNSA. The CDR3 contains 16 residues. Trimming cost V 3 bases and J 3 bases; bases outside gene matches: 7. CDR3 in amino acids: CASSLAGTSGDYEQYF. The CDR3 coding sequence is TGTGCCAGCAGCTTGGCCGGGACTAGCGGAGACTACGAGCAGTACTTC.

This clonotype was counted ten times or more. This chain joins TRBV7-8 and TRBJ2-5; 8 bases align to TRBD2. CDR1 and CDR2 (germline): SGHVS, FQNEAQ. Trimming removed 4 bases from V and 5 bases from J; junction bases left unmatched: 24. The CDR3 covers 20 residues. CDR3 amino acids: CASSSPSGGSSIGSQETQYF. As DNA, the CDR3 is TGTGCCAGCAGCTCACCCAGCGGGGGATCATCAATCGGCAGCCAGGAGACCCAGTACTTC.

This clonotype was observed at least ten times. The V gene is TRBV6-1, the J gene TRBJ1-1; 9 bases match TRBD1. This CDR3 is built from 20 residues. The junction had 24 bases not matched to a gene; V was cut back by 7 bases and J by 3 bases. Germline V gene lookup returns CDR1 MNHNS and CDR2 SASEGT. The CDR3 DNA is TGTGCCAGCATCATAATCCGATCCCGGGACAGGGTGAACTCGGACACTGAAGCTTTCTTT. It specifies CASIIIRSRDRVNSDTEAFF.